The 10 T cell receptor beta chains below all came from one sample that was sequenced in a study of cytomegalovirus exposure and HLA in healthy donors. This PCR relied on a set of 60 Vbeta primers and 13 Jbeta primers. Assay: immunoSEQ multiplex PCR; the TCRdb copy retains only in-frame clones and omits some. The data hold some 97,000 clones, with approximately 72% observed a single time. Specimen: PBMCs. These receptor sequences come from a male donor in good health and CMV-seropositive.

This chain links TRBV5-1 with TRBJ2-3; D is possibly TRBD2 (6 bases). Germline CDR1 SGHRS, CDR2 YFSETQ. V was clipped by 0 bases and J by 5 bases, with 7 bases between them. The CDR3 has 13 residues. CDR3 in DNA: TGCGCCAGCAGCTTGGACGGGGGAGATACGCAGTATTTT. Protein product: CASSLDGGDTQYF.

The V gene is TRBV18, the J gene TRBJ2-5; TRBD2 matches at 12 bases. This CDR3 has 17 residues. V lost 3 bases, J lost 4 bases, and 9 bases stayed unmatched. CDR1 is KGHSH, CDR2 LQKENI, per germline. The CDR3 protein is CASSPLLAGGPGETQYF. DNA of the CDR3: TGTGCCAGCTCACCCCTTCTAGCGGGGGGGCCGGGAGAGACCCAGTACTTC.

Here the CDR3 reads CASSQEVTTEQYF. Here the CDR3 DNA reads TGTGCCAGCAGCCAGGAGGTTACAACCGAGCAGTACTTC. V and J are TRBV14 and TRBJ2-7; TRBD2 might be the D (5 bases). V shed 3 bases and J shed 6 bases, with 12 bases lying between them. CDR1 is SGHDN, CDR2 FVKESK, per germline. This CDR3 is built from 13 residues. Based on the CDR3 plus reference TRBV14 and TRBJ2-7, the full variable domain is EAGVTQFPSHSVIEKGQTVTLRCDPISGHDNLYWYRRVMGKEIKFLLHFVKESKQDESGMPNNRFLAERTGGTYSTLKVQPAELEDSGVYFCASSQEVTTEQYFGPGTRLTVT.

This clone was detected only once. The V call is TRBV7-8, the J call TRBJ1-2, with D hard to call. From germline, CDR1 is SGHVS and CDR2 FQNEAQ. The CDR3 covers 16 residues. The V end lost 5 bases, the J end lost 5 bases, and 21 bases lay between the germline ends. The CDR3 loop is CASSPRTQGWRYGYTF. CDR3 nucleotides: TGTGCCAGCAGCCCCCGGACTCAAGGATGGCGTTATGGCTACACCTTC.

This sequence joins TRBV7-9 and TRBJ2-3; D is undetermined. This CDR3 region has 15 residues. Germline values: CDR1 SEHNR, CDR2 FQNEAQ (reference sequence). Deletions cut 2 bases from V and 1 base from J, with 10 bases between. For the CDR3, the DNA is TGTGCCAGCAGCTTAAGCCTAGTTGGCACAGATACGCAGTATTTT. Translating it yields CASSLSLVGTDTQYF.

For the CDR3, the DNA is TGTGCCAGCAGCGTTGGGAGTTCCCAAGAGACCCAGTACTTC. Protein: CASSVGSSQETQYF. The chain is built from TRBV5-4 and TRBJ2-5; possibly TRBD2 for D (5 bases). Germline V gene sequence: CDR1 SGHNT, CDR2 YYREEE (reference sequence). CDR3 length: 14 amino acids. V lost 4 bases to trimming and J lost 1 base, with 11 bases between them.

The chain couples TRBV27 to TRBJ2-5, with TRBD1 matching over 10 bases. Matching the DNA end better, TRBJ2-7 makes the J call doubtful. The CDR3 consists of 14 residues. CDR1 is MNHEY and CDR2 is SMNVEV in the germline V gene (reference sequence). CDR3 coding DNA: TGTGCCAGCAGTGTACGGACAGGGGGTTACGAGCAGTACTTC. It yields the protein CASSVRTGGYEQYF.

The J gene is TRBJ2-1, the V gene TRBV10-3, with a tentative D call TRBD2 (6 bases). Germline V gene sequence: CDR1 ENHRY, CDR2 SYGVKD. The CDR3 contains 13 residues. V was shortened by 6 bases and J by 8 bases, with 14 bases between the two germline ends. The CDR3 reads CAIRASLADEQFF. CDR3 DNA sequence: TGTGCCATCAGGGCCTCACTAGCAGATGAGCAGTTCTTC.

The chain combines TRBV5-4 with TRBJ2-3; TRBD1 matches 9 bases. Germline loops: CDR1 SGHNT, CDR2 YYREEE (reference sequence). Trimming at V came to 3 bases and at J to 4 bases, leaving 3 bases not matched to a gene. The CDR3 runs 14 residues. Here the CDR3 reads CASSSGQGPDTQYF. The CDR3 nucleotides read TGTGCCAGCAGCTCGGGACAGGGCCCAGATACGCAGTATTTT.

Only a few counts were recorded for this clone. The chain uses TRBV6-1 and TRBJ1-4; D not certain. V shed 4 bases and J shed 7 bases, with 7 bases lying between them. The CDR3 is made up of 12 amino acids. CDR1 and CDR2 from the germline V gene are MNHNS and SASEGT. CDR3 DNA sequence: TGTGCCAGCAGTGCACAGAGTGAAAAACTGTTTTTT. It codes for CASSAQSEKLFF.